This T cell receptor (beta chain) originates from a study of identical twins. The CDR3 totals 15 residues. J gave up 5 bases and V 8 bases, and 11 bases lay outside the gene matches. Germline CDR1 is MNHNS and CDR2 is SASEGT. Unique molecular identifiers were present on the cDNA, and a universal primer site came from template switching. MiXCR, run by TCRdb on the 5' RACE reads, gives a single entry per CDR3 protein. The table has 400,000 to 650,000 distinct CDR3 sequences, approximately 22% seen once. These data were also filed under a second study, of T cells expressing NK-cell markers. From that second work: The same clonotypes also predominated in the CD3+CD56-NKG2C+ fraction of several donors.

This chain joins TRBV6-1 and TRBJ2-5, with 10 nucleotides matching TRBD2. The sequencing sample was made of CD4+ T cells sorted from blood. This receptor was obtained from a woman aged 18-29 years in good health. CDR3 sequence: CASESGRAKGETQYF. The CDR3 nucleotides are TGTGCCAGCGAAAGCGGGAGGGCGAAGGGGGAGACCCAGTACTTC.